The entry that follows covers one T cell receptor (beta chain) sequence. In the authors' methods: Estimation of nucleated cell counts was performed using reference gene primer amplification. Profiled with immunoSEQ multiplex PCR; TCRdb holds only in-frame clones, not every one. Clone size and V and J calls were adopted from that table, with D and trimming inferred from the DNA. Found here are roughly 200,000 clones, under 80% of them singletons; the top ten hold approximately 12%. This sample is part of a study of blood T cell repertoires in COVID-19. Overall study context: Nucleic acid was either cDNA or gDNA, and it came from T cells, B-cell-depleted T cells, or PBMCs.

Trimming took off 3 bases at V and 4 bases at J, with 18 bases between the two ends. Germline V gives CDR1 KGHDR, CDR2 SFDVKD. The CDR3 runs 17 residues. The source of this sequence is a man aged 50 or older who had recovered from COVID-19. Sequenced: peripheral blood. The genes are TRBV24-1 and TRBJ2-1; perhaps TRBD1 as D (5 bases). Here the CDR3 DNA reads TGTGCCACCAGTGATCTGAGTCCCGCAAAGGGGTACAATGAGCAGTTCTTC. Translated: CATSDLSPAKGYNEQFF.